This is a list of T cell receptor beta chains from one sample in a study of OX40 agonist ivuxolimab in advanced cancers. Method: immunoSEQ multiplex PCR; TCRdb's copy keeps in-frame clones and lacks some. The sample consists of roughly 64,000 clones, approximately 84% of them appearing once. The sample in question was CD4+ or CD8+ T cells sorted from blood, obtained in a trial of the OX40 agonist ivuxolimab. Source of these receptors: an adult with an advanced solid tumor such as melanoma, head and neck, liver or kidney cancer. CDR3s leave out the opening cysteine and the closing phenylalanine or tryptophan. The D gene is left open where the match is weak. Size tells how often a clone was seen (once, few, many) or the class of an expanded clone, and some rows leave it out.

V: TRBV7-2; size: .; J: TRBJ2-5; length: 12; D: TRBD2; CDR3: ASSMTSGEETQY
V: TRBV19; size: .; J: TRBJ1-6; length: 12; D: TRBD1; CDR3: ASSRNQGDSPLH
V: TRBV10-3; size: .; J: TRBJ2-3; length: 12; D: .; CDR3: AALGAGAGDTQY
V: TRBV11-2; size: .; J: TRBJ2-7; length: 11; D: TRBD1; CDR3: ASSRDRSYEQY
V: TRBV19; size: few; J: TRBJ1-2; length: 10; D: .; CDR3: ASNTGLSGYT
V: TRBV18; size: .; J: TRBJ2-7; length: 13; D: .; CDR3: ASSPGGISNYEQY
V: TRBV6-1; size: few; J: TRBJ1-2; length: 13; D: .; CDR3: ASSEVVGPSYGYT
V: TRBV19; size: .; J: TRBJ2-7; length: 10; D: .; CDR3: ASSQGRYEQY
V: TRBV11-1; size: .; J: TRBJ1-2; length: 11; D: .; CDR3: ASSGSTNYGYT
V: TRBV5-5; size: .; J: TRBJ1-2; length: 12; D: TRBD1; CDR3: ASSLGTGGYGYT
V: TRBV5-1; size: .; J: TRBJ1-1; length: 11; D: .; CDR3: AGSLEGDTEAF
V: TRBV5-6; size: .; J: TRBJ2-7; length: 12; D: .; CDR3: ASRPGTGAYEQY
V: TRBV6-5; size: .; J: TRBJ2-7; length: 13; D: .; CDR3: ASSSTTGSSYEQY
V: TRBV5-5; size: .; J: TRBJ1-1; length: 12; D: TRBD1; CDR3: ASSRTGMNTEAF
V: TRBV19; size: .; J: TRBJ2-5; length: 11; D: .; CDR3: ASSIGHWGTQY
V: TRBV11-1; size: .; J: TRBJ2-7; length: 13; D: TRBD2; CDR3: ASSPTSGTSSEQY
V: TRBV19; size: once; J: TRBJ1-2; length: 13; D: .; CDR3: ASSISMGFGYGYT
V: TRBV19; size: .; J: TRBJ1-4; length: 12; D: .; CDR3: ASSPTLTNEKLF
V: TRBV7-9; size: .; J: TRBJ1-2; length: 12; D: TRBD1; CDR3: ASSRDRSLGGYT
V: TRBV5-1; size: .; J: TRBJ2-5; length: 12; D: .; CDR3: ASSFGTPRETQY
V: TRBV30; size: .; J: TRBJ1-1; length: 11; D: .; CDR3: AWRVWEDTEAF
V: TRBV11-2; size: .; J: TRBJ1-2; length: 10; D: .; CDR3: ASSLRVGGYT
V: TRBV6-5; size: few; J: TRBJ2-5; length: 12; D: TRBD2; CDR3: ASSSTSGGAQGY
V: TRBV5-1; size: .; J: TRBJ1-5; length: 12; D: .; CDR3: ASSSWGGEQPQH
V: TRBV7-2; size: .; J: TRBJ2-3; length: 13; D: .; CDR3: ASSLLGQARDTQY
V: TRBV5-5; size: .; J: TRBJ2-7; length: 14; D: .; CDR3: ASSLVGGAISYEQY
V: TRBV15; size: .; J: TRBJ2-1; length: 19; D: .; CDR3: ATRRKQTGTVGTYTYNEQF
V: TRBV11-3; size: once; J: TRBJ2-2; length: 12; D: .; CDR3: ASSLGEDSPERF
V: TRBV11-2; size: .; J: TRBJ1-2; length: 12; D: TRBD1; CDR3: ASSLAGGSYGYT
V: TRBV13; size: .; J: TRBJ2-1; length: 15; D: TRBD2; CDR3: ASIIPSGRALYNEQF
V: TRBV9; size: .; J: TRBJ2-1; length: 11; D: .; CDR3: ASSTTSYNEQF
V: TRBV5-6; size: .; J: TRBJ2-3; length: 13; D: TRBD2; CDR3: ASSPGTSDTDTQY
V: TRBV7-2; size: .; J: TRBJ2-3; length: 13; D: .; CDR3: ASSPTGLGTDTQY
V: TRBV2; size: .; J: TRBJ2-7; length: 11; D: .; CDR3: ASSLDSLYEQY
V: TRBV4-1; size: .; J: TRBJ1-2; length: 13; D: .; CDR3: ASSQDTRVNYGYT
V: TRBV7-9; size: .; J: TRBJ1-1; length: 11; D: .; CDR3: ASSFQQGTEAF
V: TRBV7-3; size: .; J: TRBJ2-7; length: 13; D: .; CDR3: ASSPGALGTYEQY
V: TRBV14; size: .; J: TRBJ2-5; length: 15; D: TRBD2; CDR3: ASSHFRRERQQETQY
V: TRBV28; size: .; J: TRBJ1-2; length: 10; D: .; CDR3: ASRRGDYGYT
V: TRBV27; size: few; J: TRBJ2-1; length: 13; D: .; CDR3: ASSRRVSMGNEQF
V: TRBV18; size: once; J: TRBJ1-2; length: 12; D: .; CDR3: ASSPGPTGYGYT
V: TRBV6-6; size: once; J: TRBJ1-4; length: 11; D: .; CDR3: ASSYTEGEKLF
V: TRBV2; size: .; J: TRBJ1-5; length: 14; D: .; CDR3: ASSASGQGGNQPQH
V: TRBV6-1; size: few; J: TRBJ2-7; length: 11; D: TRBD2; CDR3: ASNGGSSYEQY
V: TRBV4-1; size: .; J: TRBJ2-2; length: 14; D: .; CDR3: ASSQDLAGAGGELF
V: TRBV5-4; size: .; J: TRBJ1-2; length: 15; D: TRBD1; CDR3: ASSLVLGTTGGSGYT
V: TRBV9; size: few; J: TRBJ1-3; length: 13; D: .; CDR3: ASSVGRASGNTIY
V: TRBV7-3; size: .; J: TRBJ2-2; length: 10; D: .; CDR3: ASSLGAGELF
V: TRBV30; size: few; J: TRBJ1-1; length: 11; D: .; CDR3: AWSFGHWDEAF